What follows are 18 T cell receptor beta chains derived from one specimen sequenced in a study of blood T cell repertoires in COVID-19 (dated by TCRdb to 2019 to 2021). Libraries were constructed by the immunoSEQ multiplex PCR assay. Drawn from immuneACCESS, this table holds only the in-frame rearrangements with V and J called that TCRdb kept. Clones are partly lost; checked studies trace under half to an unresolved V gene and leave the rest unexplained. Here the sample has about 70,000 clones; 80% occur a single time. The ten largest make up roughly 18% of the sample. Source material: peripheral blood. These receptors were obtained from a man between 65 and 85 years old who had recovered from COVID-19.

V usage is TRBV5-5 and J usage is TRBJ1-6; TRBD1 might be the D (5 bases). The CDR3 has 18 amino acids. Per germline, CDR1 SGHKS and CDR2 YYEKEE (reference sequence). Trimming cost V 4 bases and J 6 bases, with 23 bases left between them. CDR3 in DNA: TGTGCCAGCAGCCGGGAGGGACGGGGGTCCTCGGCTAATTCACCCCTCCACTTT. This codes for CASSREGRGSSANSPLHF.

This clone has ten or more counts. This rearrangement joins TRBV4-3 to TRBJ1-4; TRBD1 is a possible D gene (5 bases). Germline V gene data show CDR1 as LGHNA and CDR2 as YSLEER. V lost 0 bases to trimming and J lost 16 bases, with 15 bases between them. There are 13 residues in the CDR3. The CDR3 sequence is CASSQDVKGMEFF. CDR3 in DNA: TGCGCCAGCAGCCAAGACGTCAAGGGGATGGAGTTTTTT.

This clone was found once. V gene TRBV14 combines with J gene TRBJ2-1; 9 bases agree with TRBD1. CDR3 length equals 14 residues. Germline lookup yields CDR1 SGHDN and CDR2 FVKESK. J gave up 10 bases and V 2 bases, and 6 bases lay outside the gene matches. The CDR3 bases are TGTGCCAGCAGCCAATTACAGGGGGCACGGGAGCAGTTCTTC. It encodes CASSQLQGAREQFF.

This clone was found a few times. The V gene is TRBV19, the J gene TRBJ1-3; 7 bases are shared with TRBD1. The CDR3 is 14 residues long. Germline trimming cut 8 bases from V and 0 bases from J; bases unmatched to any gene: 4. Germline CDR1 and CDR2: LNHDA and SQIVND (reference sequence). Here the CDR3 DNA reads TGTGCCAGTTCGGGACAGTACTCTGGAAACACCATATATTTT. This sequence encodes CASSGQYSGNTIYF. The full variable domain, its missing parts supplied by reference TRBV19 and TRBJ1-3, is DGGITQSPKYLFRKEGQNVTLSCEQNLNHDAMYWYRQDPGQGLRLIYYSQIVNDFQKGDIAEGYSVSREKKESFPLTVTSAQKNPTAFYLCASSGQYSGNTIYFGEGSWLTVV.

J is TRBJ2-7 and V is TRBV6-2 or TRBV6-3; 7 positions agree with TRBD2. From germline, CDR1 is MNHEY and CDR2 SVGEGT. The CDR3 runs 14 residues. V was pared by 4 bases and J by 2 bases, with 5 bases of the junction left unmatched. The CDR3 loop is CASSSRREPYEQYF. The CDR3 DNA reads as TGTGCCAGCAGTTCGAGGCGGGAGCCCTACGAGCAGTACTTC.

This rearrangement joins TRBV19 to TRBJ1-3; D uncertain. Germline values: CDR1 LNHDA, CDR2 SQIVND (reference sequence). V was trimmed by 10 bases and J by 0 bases, leaving 16 bases between them. There are 15 residues in the CDR3. CDR3: CATTTRRFSGNTIYF. As DNA, the CDR3 is TGTGCCACCACAACCCGCAGGTTCTCTGGAAACACCATATATTTT.

The rearrangement links TRBV6-5 to TRBJ1-1, with D maybe TRBD1 (5 bases). Trimming took 0 bases from V and 8 from J, leaving 16 bases between them. CDR1 and CDR2 (germline): MNHEY, SVGAGI. CDR3 length: 15 residues. The DNA for the CDR3 is TGTGCCAGCAGTTACTCGTCCAGGGATCCACCCGAAGCTTTCTTT. Protein: CASSYSSRDPPEAFF.

The V and J genes are TRBV7-3 and TRBJ2-2, with TRBD1 matching 11 bases. The CDR3 has 16 residues. Trimming at V came to 4 bases and at J to 4 bases, leaving 5 bases not matched to a gene. Germline V gene lookup returns CDR1 SGHTA and CDR2 FQGTGA. This CDR3 is CASSSGQGASTGELFF. The CDR3 nucleotides read TGTGCCAGCAGCTCTGGACAGGGGGCGTCCACCGGGGAGCTGTTTTTT.

The V and J genes are TRBV15 and TRBJ2-5; 11 positions agree with TRBD2. The germline V gene has CDR1 LNHNV and CDR2 YYDKDF (reference sequence). There are 15 residues in the CDR3. J gave up 2 bases and V 3 bases, and 2 bases lay outside the gene matches. The chain's CDR3 is CATSRASGGQETQYF. The CDR3 coding sequence is TGTGCCACCAGCAGGGCTAGCGGGGGGCAAGAGACCCAGTACTTC.

The table lists this clone with a count of one. The chain uses TRBV2 and TRBJ2-7; D remains unclear. The V gene lost 5 bases and the J gene lost 7 bases, with 9 bases spanning the gap. The CDR3 sequence is 11 residues long. Germline values: CDR1 SNHLY, CDR2 FYNNEI. The CDR3, as DNA: TGTGCCAGCAGTTATTCAGGAGAGCAGTACTTC. Encoded protein: CASSYSGEQYF.

The V and J genes are TRBV7-8 and TRBJ2-1, with 16 bases lining up with TRBD2. V was clipped by 5 bases and J by 12 bases; unmatched bases: 10. Looked up from germline, CDR1 is SGHVS and CDR2 is FQNEAQ. The CDR3 is 16 amino acids. CDR3 amino acids: CASSPTGTSGRGGQFF. The CDR3, as DNA: TGTGCCAGCAGCCCGACCGGGACTAGCGGGAGGGGGGGGCAGTTCTTC.

The chain uses TRBV20-1 and TRBJ2-5; TRBD1 matches at 9 bases. V was clipped by 3 bases and J by 4 bases; unmatched bases: 9. Per the germline V gene, CDR1 is DFQATT and CDR2 is SNEGSKA (reference sequence). The CDR3 is made up of 15 amino acids. The CDR3 DNA reads TGCAGTGCTAGTCAACAGGGGGCTTTAGGAGAGACCCAGTACTTC. It is translated as CSASQQGALGETQYF.

The V and J genes are TRBV3-1 (or the pseudogene TRBV3-2) and TRBJ2-3, with D unresolved. The CDR3 is made up of 13 amino acids. Germline loops: CDR1 LGHDT, CDR2 YNNKEL (reference sequence). V was trimmed by 4 bases and J by 0 bases, leaving 5 bases between them. The CDR3 protein is CASSLGSTDTQYF. DNA of the CDR3: TGTGCCAGCAGCCTCGGGAGCACAGATACGCAGTATTTT.

The chain combines TRBV5-6 with TRBJ1-6; the match to TRBD1 covers 7 bases. This CDR3 region has 18 residues. The germline CDR1 and CDR2 sequences are SGHDT and YYEEEE. V was clipped by 1 base and J by 1 base; unmatched bases: 8. The CDR3 here is CASSLSIVTGSYNSPLHF. CDR3 coding DNA: TGTGCCAGCAGCTTGTCAATTGTGACAGGGTCCTATAATTCACCCCTCCACTTT. Together with reference TRBV5-6 and TRBJ1-6, the CDR3 gives the full variable domain: DAGVTQSPTHLIKTRGQQVTLRCSPKSGHDTVSWYQQALGQGPQFIFQYYEEEERQRGNFPDRFSGHQFPNYSSELNVNALLLGDSALYLCASSLSIVTGSYNSPLHFGNGTRLTVT.

This chain connects TRBV7-2 to TRBJ1-2; maybe TRBD1 (6 bases). V was shortened by 5 bases and J by 6 bases, with 16 bases between the two germline ends. The CDR3 extends over 14 amino acids. The V gene's germline CDR1 is SGHTA and CDR2 FQGNSA. This chain's CDR3 is CASSAQQGRHGYTF. The CDR3 DNA reads TGTGCCAGCAGCGCGCAACAGGGAAGACATGGCTACACCTTC. Full variable domain (outside the CDR3, taken from reference TRBV7-2 and TRBJ1-2): GAGVSQSPSNKVTEKGKDVELRCDPISGHTALYWYRQSLGQGLEFLIYFQGNSAPDKSGLPSDRFSAERTGGSVSTLTIQRTQQEDSAVYLCASSAQQGRHGYTFGSGTRLTVV.

This chain joins TRBV19 and TRBJ1-4, with 9 bases aligning to TRBD1. Germline assignment: CDR1 LNHDA and CDR2 SQIVND (reference sequence). V lost 7 bases, J lost 7 bases, and 10 bases stayed unmatched. The CDR3 is 15 amino acids. CDR3 in DNA: TGTGCCAGTACCACCGGGACAGGGTTTTTTGAAAAACTGTTTTTT. This sequence encodes CASTTGTGFFEKLFF. Using reference TRBV19 and TRBJ1-4 for the parts outside the CDR3, the full variable domain is DGGITQSPKYLFRKEGQNVTLSCEQNLNHDAMYWYRQDPGQGLRLIYYSQIVNDFQKGDIAEGYSVSREKKESFPLTVTSAQKNPTAFYLCASTTGTGFFEKLFFGSGTQLSVL.

V gene TRBV6-5 combines with J gene TRBJ2-4, with a tentative D call TRBD1 (6 bases). Germline assignment: CDR1 MNHEY and CDR2 SVGAGI. CDR3 length: 16 amino acids. The V end lost 2 bases, the J end lost 7 bases, and 18 bases lay between the germline ends. CDR3 region: CASSYRGVQGGNIQYF. The CDR3 DNA reads TGTGCCAGCAGTTACCGTGGGGTACAGGGTGGGAACATTCAGTACTTC.

V and J are TRBV5-8 and TRBJ1-2; 8 positions agree with TRBD1. There are 16 residues in the CDR3. Trimming took 3 bases from V and 4 from J; bases not matched to a gene: 11. Germline assignment: CDR1 SGHTS and CDR2 YDEGEE. The CDR3 DNA is TGTGCCAGCAGCTGGGCAGGGGGCGCGGACGTCTATGGCTACACCTTC. Amino acid sequence: CASSWAGGADVYGYTF.